Presented here are 20 T cell receptor beta chains from one specimen sequenced in a study of T cell clonotyping in hematopoietic cell transplantation. TCRdb's table, derived via immunoSEQ multiplex PCR, lists solely in-frame clones and lacks some. The sample shows around 2,400 clones, over 70% of them seen only once. The sequenced sample was peripheral blood mononuclear cells, obtained 180 days after allogeneic stem cell transplant. All receptors come from a male patient between 55 and 70 years old who had an allogeneic stem cell transplant, so T cells may come from the graft donor. Some clones in this sample may be carry-over from other donors' samples.

The J gene is TRBJ2-1, the V gene TRBV19, with D uncertain. The germline V gene has CDR1 LNHDA and CDR2 SQIVND (reference sequence). This CDR3 is 18 amino acids long. The ends were cut back, 0 bases at V and 3 bases at J, with 18 bases in the middle. DNA for the CDR3: TGTGCCAGTAGTATAGATGTCCGGCAGATGACCCGCTACAATGAGCAGTTCTTC. Translated: CASSIDVRQMTRYNEQFF.

The chain recombines TRBV5-1 with TRBJ2-2; 8 nucleotides align to TRBD1. Germline trimming cut 3 bases from V and 8 bases from J; bases unmatched to any gene: 9. The length of the CDR3 is 15 residues. The germline gives CDR1 SGHRS, CDR2 YFSETQ. DNA for the CDR3: TGCGCCAGCAGCTCATGGGACAGGCAACCGGGGGAGCTGTTTTTT. This codes for CASSSWDRQPGELFF.

This clone was seen a handful of times. The rearrangement links TRBV7-6 to TRBJ2-7; TRBD1 matches at 8 bases. CDR3 size: 14 residues. Germline V gives CDR1 SGHVS, CDR2 FNYEAQ. J was trimmed by 2 bases and V by 5 bases; bases with no gene match: 5. As DNA, the CDR3 is TGTGCCAGCAGCCCCACGGGACAGGCCTACGAGCAGTACTTC. Its translation is CASSPTGQAYEQYF.

V and J are TRBV29-1 and TRBJ2-5; 9 bases fit TRBD1. Looked up from germline, CDR1 is SQVTM and CDR2 is ANQGSEA. V shed 0 bases, J shed 0 bases, and the junction held 2 bases outside the gene matches. CDR3 length equals 15 residues. CDR3 nucleotide sequence: TGCAGCGTTGAAGATCGGACAGGGGACCAAGAGACCCAGTACTTC. This gives the protein CSVEDRTGDQETQYF.

This chain joins TRBV7-6 and TRBJ2-7, with 10 nucleotides matching TRBD1. CDR1 and CDR2 from the germline V gene are SGHVS and FNYEAQ. The CDR3 has 15 amino acids. J gave up 3 bases and V 4 bases, and 6 bases lay outside the gene matches. DNA of the CDR3: TGTGCCAGCAGCTGGGGACAGGGGATTAACTACGAGCAGTACTTC. Translating it yields CASSWGQGINYEQYF.

The CDR3, as DNA: TGTGCCAGCAGTTACTCGCAGGTTAATGAAAAACTGTTTTTT. This codes for CASSYSQVNEKLFF. The chain couples TRBV6-5 to TRBJ1-4, with D unclear. The CDR3 spans 14 residues. Germline V gives CDR1 MNHEY, CDR2 SVGAGI. V was trimmed by 0 bases and J by 4 bases, leaving 6 bases between them.

The chain recombines TRBV6-5 with TRBJ2-2; weak D call: TRBD1 (5 bases). The CDR3 spans 15 residues. V dropped 11 bases and J dropped 6 bases, with 22 bases sitting between them. Germline values: CDR1 MNHEY, CDR2 SVGAGI. The CDR3: CASKPNLQGAGELFF. For the CDR3, the DNA is TGTGCCTCCAAACCTAACCTCCAGGGCGCCGGGGAGCTGTTTTTT.

This chain joins TRBV6-1 and TRBJ2-2; 8 positions agree with TRBD1. This CDR3 has 16 residues. V trimming: 4 bases; J trimming: 1 base; junction bases outside the gene matches: 5. Germline CDR1 is MNHNS and CDR2 is SASEGT. CDR3 DNA sequence: TGTGCCAGCAGTGTCACCGGACAGGGGAACACCGGGGAGCTGTTTTTT. Its protein product is CASSVTGQGNTGELFF.

This rearrangement joins TRBV30 to TRBJ2-5; 11 bases are a match to TRBD2. The CDR3 is 15 residues long. Germline V gene data show CDR1 as GTSNPN and CDR2 as SVGIG (reference sequence). V lost 3 bases, J lost 2 bases, and 5 bases stayed unmatched. CDR3 sequence reads: CAWSEGTSGQETQYF. CDR3 coding DNA: TGTGCCTGGAGCGAGGGGACTAGCGGACAAGAGACCCAGTACTTC.

The rearrangement joins TRBV19 to TRBJ2-2; D unresolved. Germline CDR1 and CDR2: LNHDA and SQIVND (reference sequence). CDR3 length: 16 residues. V was cut by 2 bases and J by 5 bases, with 15 bases left in between. The CDR3 region has the DNA TGTGCCAGTAGTATAAAGGTGGTACCCCTAACCGGGGAGCTGTTTTTT. This translates into CASSIKVVPLTGELFF.

The V gene is TRBV6-1, the J gene TRBJ2-5; TRBD2 might be the D (6 bases). Between the trimmed V and J ends, which lost 8 bases and 5 bases, there was a span of 21 bases. Germline assignment: CDR1 MNHNS and CDR2 SASEGT. This CDR3 has 15 amino acids. CDR3 amino acids: CASPAAGVAGETQYF. The DNA for the CDR3 is TGTGCCAGCCCGGCCGCCGGGGTTGCGGGGGAGACCCAGTACTTC.

The chain recombines TRBV5-6 with TRBJ2-7; 9 bases are a match to TRBD1. V shed 4 bases, J shed 1 base, and the junction held 9 bases outside the gene matches. CDR3 length equals 16 residues. The germline V gene has CDR1 SGHDT and CDR2 YYEEEE. The chain's CDR3 is CASSPLSGTGSYEQYF. As DNA, the CDR3 is TGTGCCAGCAGCCCCCTGTCCGGGACAGGGTCCTACGAGCAGTACTTC.

The chain links TRBV11-2 to TRBJ2-5; D gene ambiguous. Trimming removed 2 bases from V and 2 bases from J, with 12 bases in between. The V gene's germline CDR1 is SGHAT and CDR2 FQNNGV. The CDR3 runs 15 residues. The CDR3 nucleotides read TGTGCCAGCAGCTTATACGGTTCCGGGCAAGAGACCCAGTACTTC. Its protein product is CASSLYGSGQETQYF.

This chain uses TRBV5-1 with TRBJ2-1; D possibly corresponds to TRBD2 (6 bases). Germline assignment: CDR1 SGHRS and CDR2 YFSETQ. CDR3 size: 14 residues. Trimming shortened V by 5 bases and J by 7 bases, and 16 bases separated the two germline ends. CDR3 loop: CASRGGGGRNEQFF. The CDR3, as DNA: TGCGCCAGCAGGGGGGGAGGAGGCCGGAATGAGCAGTTCTTC.

This sequence joins TRBV27 and TRBJ2-7; 8 bases agree with TRBD1. V shed 5 bases and J 2 bases; nucleotides not matched to a gene: 8. Germline values: CDR1 MNHEY, CDR2 SMNVEV (reference sequence). The CDR3 covers 15 residues. DNA for the CDR3: TGTGCCAGCAGTCAATTACCGGGACAGGCCTACGAGCAGTACTTC. Translation: CASSQLPGQAYEQYF.

The gene calls are TRBV6-6 and TRBJ2-7; a weak D match, TRBD1 (6 bases). V dropped 6 bases and J dropped 7 bases, with 16 bases sitting between them. The CDR3 length is 13 residues. Germline CDR1 and CDR2: MNHNY and SVGAGI (reference sequence). Written as DNA, the CDR3 is TGTGCCAGCAGACTAATGGGGGCGAATGAGCAGTACTTC. It specifies CASRLMGANEQYF.

V gene TRBV5-4 combines with J gene TRBJ2-7, with 7 bases matching TRBD2. Germline CDR1 and CDR2: SGHNT and YYREEE (reference sequence). This CDR3 region has 13 residues. J was trimmed by 4 bases and V by 4 bases; bases with no gene match: 5. In nucleotides, the CDR3 is TGTGCCAGCAGCCCCGACGGGGGGTACGAGCAGTACTTC. Translation: CASSPDGGYEQYF. The full variable domain, in which reference TRBV5-4 and TRBJ2-7 provide the parts outside the CDR3, is ETGVTQSPTHLIKTRGQQVTLRCSSQSGHNTVSWYQQALGQGPQFIFQYYREEENGRGNFPPRFSGLQFPNYSSELNVNALELDDSALYLCASSPDGGYEQYFGPGTRLTVT.

The rearrangement uses TRBV25-1 and TRBJ2-7; no clear D gene. This CDR3 is built from 11 residues. Germline V gene data show CDR1 as MGHDK and CDR2 as SYGVNS. Trimming shortened V by 0 bases and J by 6 bases, and 3 bases separated the two germline ends. CDR3: CASSEYGEQYF. The CDR3 coding sequence is TGTGCCAGCAGTGAATATGGCGAGCAGTACTTC.

The chain combines TRBV25-1 with TRBJ2-7; 8 positions agree with TRBD2. CDR1 is MGHDK, CDR2 SYGVNS, per germline. The CDR3 runs to 14 residues. J gave up 0 bases and V 5 bases, and 3 bases lay outside the gene matches. DNA of the CDR3: TGTGCCAGCAGTCGGCGGGGGGACTCCTACGAGCAGTACTTC. Its protein product is CASSRRGDSYEQYF.

The chain is built from TRBV5-1 and TRBJ2-7; 11 nucleotides match TRBD1. The germline V gene has CDR1 SGHRS and CDR2 YFSETQ. Losses at the gene ends were 3 bases for V and 5 bases for J; bases not matched to a gene: 7. The CDR3 length is 15 residues. The DNA of the CDR3 is TGCGCCAGCAGCTGGAGGGGACAGGGGGTCGACGAGCAGTACTTC. Translated, it gives CASSWRGQGVDEQYF.